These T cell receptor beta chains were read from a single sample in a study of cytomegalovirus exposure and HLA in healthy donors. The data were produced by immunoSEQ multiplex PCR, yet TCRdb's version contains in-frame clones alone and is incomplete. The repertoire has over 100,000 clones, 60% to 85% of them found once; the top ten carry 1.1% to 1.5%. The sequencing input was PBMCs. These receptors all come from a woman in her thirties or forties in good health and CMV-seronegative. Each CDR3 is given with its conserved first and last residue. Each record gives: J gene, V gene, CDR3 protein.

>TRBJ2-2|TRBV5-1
CASSLAGGSGGPRVNTGELFF
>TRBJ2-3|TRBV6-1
CASSPTPATDTQYF
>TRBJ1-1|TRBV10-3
CAIRGGGQNTEAFF
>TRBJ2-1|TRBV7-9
CASSLASLVNEQFF
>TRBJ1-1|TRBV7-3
CASSLQPGITEAFF
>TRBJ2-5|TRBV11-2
CASSLYEWYKRGGQETQYF
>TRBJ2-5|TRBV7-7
CASSRGERGGRETQYF
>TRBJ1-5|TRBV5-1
CASSLGQGGQPQHF
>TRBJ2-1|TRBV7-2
CASTNRQGYYNEQFF
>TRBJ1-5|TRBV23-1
CASSPTAGDNQPQHF
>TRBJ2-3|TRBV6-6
CASTDGRHGVTDTQYF
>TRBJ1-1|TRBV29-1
CSGDRVGTEAFF
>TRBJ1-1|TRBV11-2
CASSQPKTGMNTEAFF
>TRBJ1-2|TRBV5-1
CASSPTGDYGYTF
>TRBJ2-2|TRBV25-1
CASSDWGQGARTGELFF
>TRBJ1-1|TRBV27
CASSPQGQVRTEAFF
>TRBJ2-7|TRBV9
CASSPRTGGGEQYF
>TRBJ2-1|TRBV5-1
CASSYGLAGGRPTEQFF
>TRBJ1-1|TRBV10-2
CASSESWGGTEAFF
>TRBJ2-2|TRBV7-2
CASSPDRNTGELFF
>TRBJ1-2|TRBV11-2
CASSLGTGGVYGYTF
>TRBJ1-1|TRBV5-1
CASSLTGVTEAFF
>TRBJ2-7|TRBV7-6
CASSLDPAGSWHEQYF
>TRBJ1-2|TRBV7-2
CASSLAGVRGYTF
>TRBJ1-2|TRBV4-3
CASSQVGGQGPLQKYGYTF
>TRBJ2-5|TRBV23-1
CASSQLALGETQYF
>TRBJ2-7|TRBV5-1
CASSLLDRPLNEQYF
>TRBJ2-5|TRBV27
CASNRPPAELAGETQYF
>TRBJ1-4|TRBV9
CASSVGLGVGEKLFF
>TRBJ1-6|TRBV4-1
CASSQVVRVRGNSPLHF
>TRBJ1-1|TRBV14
CASSRALTGEYDTEAFF
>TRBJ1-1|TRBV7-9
CASSLDGGTEAFF
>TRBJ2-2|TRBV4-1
CASSWRAGTTGELFF
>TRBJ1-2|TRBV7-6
CASSLTGGEYGYTF
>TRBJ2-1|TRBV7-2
CASSLGGRGNEQFF
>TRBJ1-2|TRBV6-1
CASSGYRAGYTF
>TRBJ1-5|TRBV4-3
CASSQEENQPQHF
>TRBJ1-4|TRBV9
CASSDRDRGGDEKLFF
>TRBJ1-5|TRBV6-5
CASSYWGGQPQHF
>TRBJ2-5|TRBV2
CASKAGALGTQYF
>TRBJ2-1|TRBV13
CASSSNPGLAVSDEQFF
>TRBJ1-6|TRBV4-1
CASSQDSRHPRSPLHF
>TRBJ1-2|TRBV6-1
CASSEAGGSSGYTF
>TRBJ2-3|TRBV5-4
CAIRQFTRTDTQYF
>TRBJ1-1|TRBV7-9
CSSTRDRGEAFF
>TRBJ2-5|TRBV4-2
CASSQEAPLLLVSETQYF
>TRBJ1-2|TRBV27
CASSLAPPGMRGYTF
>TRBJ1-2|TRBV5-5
CASSLEAGNNYGYTF
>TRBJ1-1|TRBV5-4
CASTPEAWRNTEAFF
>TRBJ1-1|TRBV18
CASSPQDRMNTEAFF
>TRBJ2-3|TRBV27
CASSLGSGGADTQYF
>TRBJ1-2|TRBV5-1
CASSLTKRAREDYGYTF
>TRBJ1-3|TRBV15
CATSRDPHGNTIYF
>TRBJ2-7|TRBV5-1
CASTEGSSYEQYF
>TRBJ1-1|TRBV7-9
CASSLGTYTEAFF
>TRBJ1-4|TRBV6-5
CASSYTTGGNEKLFF